A selection of T cell receptor beta chains follows, all from one sample in a study of shared clonotypes between healthy human individuals. The table came from immunoSEQ multiplex PCR; TCRdb's copy has only in-frame clones and leaves some out. The sample lists about 710,000 clones; over 55% were seen once. The sequenced sample consisted of memory CD4+ T cells sorted from blood. The source is a young woman in good health. The CDR3 runs from the conserved cysteine through the conserved F or W. The order of the fields is J gene, CDR3 length, V gene, CDR3 protein.

TRBJ2-3 16 TRBV25-1 CASSFSRGGFTDTQYF
TRBJ2-6 17 TRBV19 CASSPGTGVSGANVLTF
TRBJ2-1 15 TRBV7-9 CASSLGRGSYNEQFF
TRBJ2-2 15 TRBV5-4 CASSLLGGHTGELFF
TRBJ2-2 12 TRBV19 CASSMLARELFF
TRBJ1-4 13 TRBV2 CASSSRQTEKLFF
TRBJ2-2 15 TRBV7-9 CASSQDTPNTGELFF
TRBJ1-5 17 TRBV7-9 CASSLGGEQGSPFPQHF
TRBJ1-1 13 TRBV6-5 CASTVGRAGQAFF
TRBJ1-1 14 TRBV7-8 CASSPPQWGTEAFF
TRBJ1-2 17 TRBV7-8 CASSPRTGSFYNYGYTF
TRBJ2-3 16 TRBV14 CASSRGLAGPGATQYF
TRBJ2-7 13 TRBV18 CASSPDSLYEQYF
TRBJ2-1 14 TRBV11-3 CASSLREGIHEQFF
TRBJ1-5 12 TRBV7-2 CASSSMDQPQHF
TRBJ1-5 14 TRBV28 CASSLPMSNQPQHF
TRBJ1-2 13 TRBV6-5 CASSYTEYYGYTF
TRBJ1-5 15 TRBV28 CASYDVDRRREPQHF
TRBJ2-7 14 TRBV19 CATATRLAGVEQYF
TRBJ2-2 12 TRBV6-1 CASTLLGGELFF
TRBJ1-5 13 TRBV2 CASGEGPDQPQHF
TRBJ2-1 15 TRBV2 CASSEAPTGAREQFF
TRBJ1-1 14 TRBV5-1 CASSSGVENTEAFF
TRBJ1-5 15 TRBV28 CASSPLRQSYQPQHF
TRBJ1-1 15 TRBV6-5 CASSPWTGVNTEAFF
TRBJ2-7 13 TRBV27 CASSDRGWYEQYF
TRBJ2-4 13 TRBV5-4 CASSLGRGVIQYF
TRBJ2-7 15 TRBV19 CASRQGPAPFYEQYF
TRBJ1-3 14 TRBV28 CASSPQSSGNTIYF
TRBJ2-3 14 TRBV11-2 CASSPQHDGNTQYF
TRBJ2-3 13 TRBV5-4 CASSLDSTNTQYF
TRBJ2-7 16 TRBV19 CASSFRPNARLAEQYF
TRBJ2-5 13 TRBV2 CASHRDREETQYF
TRBJ2-3 13 TRBV25-1 CASSASSTDTQYF
TRBJ1-1 17 TRBV25-1 CASSESRTGARNTEAFF
TRBJ1-5 14 TRBV7-6 CASRGRGSNQPQHF
TRBJ1-5 14 TRBV4-1 CASSQDPTNQPQHF
TRBJ2-1 14 TRBV5-1 CASSLGSGDNEQFF
TRBJ2-1 16 TRBV2 CASTVDVAAHYNEQFF
TRBJ1-1 15 TRBV5-6 CASTSGVSRVTEAFF
TRBJ2-2 16 TRBV6-5 CASSYIESGGTGELFF
TRBJ2-3 15 TRBV6-5 CASTVQGASTDTQYF
TRBJ2-5 13 TRBV5-4 CASSRALQETQYF
TRBJ2-1 14 TRBV7-2 CASSTNPPGNEQFF
TRBJ2-6 16 TRBV6-6 CASSYGVPSGANVLTF
TRBJ2-1 16 TRBV5-1 CASSLGGLAGPNEQFF
TRBJ2-2 16 TRBV5-1 CASSLSAGAPPGELFF